This TCR beta chain appears in the sequencing data of a study of cytomegalovirus exposure and HLA in healthy donors. Overall study results and limits: Rare TCR sequences predominated, though certain public TCRs were found in many donors. Researchers counted over 150 TCR beta chains as cytomegalovirus-associated.

Only in-frame clones appear in the TCRdb table, and some are missing; sequencing was by immunoSEQ multiplex PCR. The table includes a few hundred thousand clones, 86% detected once. About this clone: The antigen remains undetermined.

CDR1 is MNHNY, CDR2 SVGAGI, per germline (reference sequence). This CDR3 spans 14 amino acids. The germline V and J ends were trimmed by 4 bases and 0 bases, with 9 bases remaining between them. The V call is TRBV6-6, the J call TRBJ1-2; D is perhaps TRBD1 (5 bases). The source material was PBMCs. This receptor was identified in a woman under 30 in good health and CMV-seronegative. CDR3 residues: CASSSQGTNYGYTF. DNA for the CDR3: TGTGCCAGCAGTTCCCAGGGTACTAACTATGGCTACACCTTC.